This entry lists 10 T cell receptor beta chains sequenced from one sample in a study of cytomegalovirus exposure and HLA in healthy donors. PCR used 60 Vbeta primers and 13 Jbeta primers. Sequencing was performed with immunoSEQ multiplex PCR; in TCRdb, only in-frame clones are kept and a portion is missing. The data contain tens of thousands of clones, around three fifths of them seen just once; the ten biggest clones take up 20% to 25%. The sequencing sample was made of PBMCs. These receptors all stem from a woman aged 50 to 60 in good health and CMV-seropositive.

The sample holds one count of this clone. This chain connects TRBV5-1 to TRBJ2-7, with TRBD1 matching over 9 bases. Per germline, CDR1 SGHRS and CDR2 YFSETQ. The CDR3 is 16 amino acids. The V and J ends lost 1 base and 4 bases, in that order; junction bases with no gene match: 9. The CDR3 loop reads CASSLFGPTGGYEQYF. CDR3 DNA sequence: TGCGCCAGCAGCTTGTTTGGGCCGACAGGGGGGTACGAGCAGTACTTC.

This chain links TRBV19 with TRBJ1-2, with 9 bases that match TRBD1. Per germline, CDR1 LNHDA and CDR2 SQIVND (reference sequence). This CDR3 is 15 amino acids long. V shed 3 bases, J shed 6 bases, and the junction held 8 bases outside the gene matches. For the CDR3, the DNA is TGTGCCAGTAGTATTCGGGGACAGGGAAGGAATGGCTACACCTTC. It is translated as CASSIRGQGRNGYTF.

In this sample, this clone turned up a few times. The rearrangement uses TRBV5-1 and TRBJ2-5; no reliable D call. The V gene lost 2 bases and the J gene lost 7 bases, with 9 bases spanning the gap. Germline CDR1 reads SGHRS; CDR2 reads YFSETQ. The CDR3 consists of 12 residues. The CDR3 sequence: CASSLTPGTQYF. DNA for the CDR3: TGCGCCAGCAGCTTAACCCCGGGGACCCAGTACTTC. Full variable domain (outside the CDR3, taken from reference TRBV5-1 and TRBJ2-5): KAGVTQTPRYLIKTRGQQVTLSCSPISGHRSVSWYQQTPGQGLQFLFEYFSETQRNKGNFPGRFSGRQFSNSRSEMNVSTLELGDSALYLCASSLTPGTQYFGPGTRLLVL.

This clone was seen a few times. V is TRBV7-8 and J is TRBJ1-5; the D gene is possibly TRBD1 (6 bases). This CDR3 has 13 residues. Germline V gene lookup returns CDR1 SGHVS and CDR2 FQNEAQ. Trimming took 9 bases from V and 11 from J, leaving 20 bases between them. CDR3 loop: CASGRGDQGTQHF. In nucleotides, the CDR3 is TGTGCCAGTGGGAGGGGTGACCAGGGGACCCAGCATTTT.

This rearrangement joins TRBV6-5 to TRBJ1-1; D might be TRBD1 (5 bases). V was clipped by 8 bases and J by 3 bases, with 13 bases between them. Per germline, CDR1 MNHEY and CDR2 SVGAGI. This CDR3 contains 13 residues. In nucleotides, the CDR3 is TGTGCCAGCGGGAGGACACGAGACACTGAAGCTTTCTTT. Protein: CASGRTRDTEAFF.

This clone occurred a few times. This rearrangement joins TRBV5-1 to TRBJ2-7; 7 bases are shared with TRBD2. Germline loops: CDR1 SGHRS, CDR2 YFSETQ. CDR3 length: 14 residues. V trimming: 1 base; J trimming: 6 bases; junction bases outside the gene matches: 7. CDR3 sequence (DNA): TGCGCCAGCAGCTTGACCGGCGGGGGAAGCGAGCAGTACTTC. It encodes CASSLTGGGSEQYF.

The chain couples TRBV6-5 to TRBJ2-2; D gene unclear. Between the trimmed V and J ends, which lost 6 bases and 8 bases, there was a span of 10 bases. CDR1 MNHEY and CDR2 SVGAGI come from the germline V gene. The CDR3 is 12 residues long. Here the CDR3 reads CASRTGPGELFF. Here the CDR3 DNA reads TGTGCCAGCAGGACGGGTCCAGGGGAGCTGTTTTTT.

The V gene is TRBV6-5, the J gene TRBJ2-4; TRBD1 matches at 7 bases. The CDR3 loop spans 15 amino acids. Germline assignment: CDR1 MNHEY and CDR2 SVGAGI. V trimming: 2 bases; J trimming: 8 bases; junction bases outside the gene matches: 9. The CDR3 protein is CASSYRGQPRDIQYF. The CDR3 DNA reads TGTGCCAGCAGTTACCGGGGACAGCCTAGGGACATTCAGTACTTC.

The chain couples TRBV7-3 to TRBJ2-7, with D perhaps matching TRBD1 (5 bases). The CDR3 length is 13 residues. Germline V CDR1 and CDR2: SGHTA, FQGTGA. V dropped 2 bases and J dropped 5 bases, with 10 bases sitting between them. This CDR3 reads CASSLFQGNEQYF. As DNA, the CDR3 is TGTGCCAGCAGCTTATTCCAGGGAAACGAGCAGTACTTC.

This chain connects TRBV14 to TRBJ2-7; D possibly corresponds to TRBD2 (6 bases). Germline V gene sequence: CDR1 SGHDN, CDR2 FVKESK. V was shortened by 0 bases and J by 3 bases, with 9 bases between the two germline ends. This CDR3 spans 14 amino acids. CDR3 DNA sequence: TGTGCCAGCAGCCAAGATCGGCGGGGCTACGAGCAGTACTTC. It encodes CASSQDRRGYEQYF.